Listed below are T cell receptor beta chains from one sample, sequenced in a study of T cells after yellow fever vaccination. MiXCR was run by TCRdb on the 5' RACE reads, yielding one entry per CDR3 protein. The sample lists hundreds of thousands of distinct CDR3 sequences, 21% occurring once. Material: PBMCs, obtained roughly 20 days after the first yellow fever vaccination. The receptor set was obtained from a man between 18 and 29 years old who received the YFV17D yellow fever vaccine. Each CDR3 is given without its conserved first and last residue. D genes are given only for firm matches. Size is omitted from some rows. Given values are once, few, many or a class for expanded clones.

v_call: TRBV4-1; clone_size: -; j_call: TRBJ2-1; d_call: TRBD2; cdr3_aa: ASSQGVTSVYNEQF
v_call: TRBV28; clone_size: -; j_call: TRBJ2-2; d_call: -; cdr3_aa: ASSSGGAGTGELF
v_call: TRBV4-1; clone_size: -; j_call: TRBJ1-6; d_call: -; cdr3_aa: ASSQEVGDYNSPLH
v_call: TRBV6-1; clone_size: few; j_call: TRBJ2-1; d_call: -; cdr3_aa: ASSPRFSYNEQF
v_call: TRBV14; clone_size: few; j_call: TRBJ1-4; d_call: -; cdr3_aa: ASSRGGKLF
v_call: TRBV7-2; clone_size: -; j_call: TRBJ2-5; d_call: -; cdr3_aa: ASSISGVLRETQY
v_call: TRBV5-1; clone_size: few; j_call: TRBJ2-2; d_call: -; cdr3_aa: ASSPLGNTGELF
v_call: TRBV12-3/TRBV12-4; clone_size: -; j_call: TRBJ2-5; d_call: TRBD2; cdr3_aa: ASRVIGLAGPETQY
v_call: TRBV7-6; clone_size: -; j_call: TRBJ2-5; d_call: -; cdr3_aa: ASSSGGGGPTQETQY
v_call: TRBV30; clone_size: few; j_call: TRBJ2-2; d_call: -; cdr3_aa: AWSSCPYYTGELF
v_call: TRBV7-2; clone_size: -; j_call: TRBJ2-5; d_call: -; cdr3_aa: ASSPSWGAYQETQY
v_call: TRBV7-9; clone_size: few; j_call: TRBJ1-6; d_call: TRBD1; cdr3_aa: ASSSRQGLETLH
v_call: TRBV30; clone_size: -; j_call: TRBJ2-5; d_call: -; cdr3_aa: AWRAPSGNQETQY
v_call: TRBV7-2; clone_size: -; j_call: TRBJ2-3; d_call: TRBD2; cdr3_aa: ASSIILAGRTDTQY
v_call: TRBV29-1; clone_size: many; j_call: TRBJ2-7; d_call: TRBD2; cdr3_aa: SVVRPSGGEQY
v_call: TRBV5-6; clone_size: few; j_call: TRBJ2-1; d_call: TRBD1; cdr3_aa: ASSFPTGLEQF
v_call: TRBV20-1; clone_size: few; j_call: TRBJ1-1; d_call: -; cdr3_aa: SARDSGGGNTEAF
v_call: TRBV9; clone_size: -; j_call: TRBJ2-3; d_call: TRBD2; cdr3_aa: ASSFTSGGPTYTDTQY
v_call: TRBV12-3/TRBV12-4; clone_size: -; j_call: TRBJ1-1; d_call: -; cdr3_aa: ASSFSGPEAF
v_call: TRBV12-3/TRBV12-4; clone_size: few; j_call: TRBJ1-6; d_call: TRBD1; cdr3_aa: ASSFPGQFSSLH
v_call: TRBV11-2; clone_size: -; j_call: TRBJ2-3; d_call: TRBD1; cdr3_aa: ASSLLEGASTDTQY
v_call: TRBV3-1; clone_size: -; j_call: TRBJ1-2; d_call: -; cdr3_aa: ASSRFGGGYT
v_call: TRBV27; clone_size: few; j_call: TRBJ2-2; d_call: -; cdr3_aa: ASSFINRDGNTGELF
v_call: TRBV5-1; clone_size: few; j_call: TRBJ2-4; d_call: -; cdr3_aa: ASSHENIQY
v_call: TRBV20-1; clone_size: few; j_call: TRBJ2-7; d_call: -; cdr3_aa: SARSSGSYYEQY
v_call: TRBV6-5; clone_size: few; j_call: TRBJ1-1; d_call: -; cdr3_aa: ASRYNRLANTEAF
v_call: TRBV4-3; clone_size: -; j_call: TRBJ2-1; d_call: TRBD2; cdr3_aa: ASSQLLAGVNNEQF
v_call: TRBV12-3/TRBV12-4; clone_size: few; j_call: TRBJ2-2; d_call: -; cdr3_aa: ASSRYYGRTGELF
v_call: TRBV5-4; clone_size: few; j_call: TRBJ2-3; d_call: -; cdr3_aa: ASSLKSTDTQY
v_call: TRBV10-2; clone_size: few; j_call: TRBJ2-5; d_call: -; cdr3_aa: ASAGGETQY
v_call: TRBV4-2; clone_size: few; j_call: TRBJ2-4; d_call: TRBD2; cdr3_aa: ASSQLAGVAKNIQY
v_call: TRBV6-2/TRBV6-3; clone_size: few; j_call: TRBJ2-1; d_call: -; cdr3_aa: ASSYSAASSYNEQF
v_call: TRBV4-1; clone_size: few; j_call: TRBJ2-1; d_call: TRBD1; cdr3_aa: ASSQEGQGSYNEQF
v_call: TRBV9; clone_size: -; j_call: TRBJ2-1; d_call: TRBD2; cdr3_aa: ASSRAGAGYEQF
v_call: TRBV5-5; clone_size: -; j_call: TRBJ1-4; d_call: TRBD1; cdr3_aa: ASSVTTGVNEKLF
v_call: TRBV6-5; clone_size: many; j_call: TRBJ1-2; d_call: -; cdr3_aa: ASSYSGRGPDYGYT
v_call: TRBV4-1; clone_size: many; j_call: TRBJ2-1; d_call: TRBD1; cdr3_aa: ASSQDYRGYNEQF
v_call: TRBV10-1; clone_size: few; j_call: TRBJ2-1; d_call: -; cdr3_aa: ASSEQWGNEQF
v_call: TRBV27; clone_size: few; j_call: TRBJ1-2; d_call: -; cdr3_aa: ASSGSGHYGYT
v_call: TRBV29-1; clone_size: -; j_call: TRBJ2-3; d_call: -; cdr3_aa: SVEDSLRNAQY
v_call: TRBV7-2; clone_size: -; j_call: TRBJ2-2; d_call: TRBD1; cdr3_aa: ASSSQGLELF
v_call: TRBV28; clone_size: -; j_call: TRBJ1-3; d_call: -; cdr3_aa: ASSLINTIY
v_call: TRBV7-9; clone_size: -; j_call: TRBJ2-7; d_call: TRBD1; cdr3_aa: ASSSEGGHEQY
v_call: TRBV7-9; clone_size: -; j_call: TRBJ2-1; d_call: TRBD1; cdr3_aa: ASSRGQGRPSYNEQF
v_call: TRBV5-1; clone_size: -; j_call: TRBJ2-3; d_call: -; cdr3_aa: ASRGGGAPDTQY
v_call: TRBV20-1; clone_size: -; j_call: TRBJ2-3; d_call: TRBD2; cdr3_aa: SASILAALDTQY
v_call: TRBV18; clone_size: few; j_call: TRBJ2-3; d_call: TRBD1; cdr3_aa: ASSRSTGGSRVSTDTQY
v_call: TRBV7-2; clone_size: few; j_call: TRBJ2-4; d_call: -; cdr3_aa: ASSLWGAVSKNIQY
v_call: TRBV5-1; clone_size: few; j_call: TRBJ1-6; d_call: -; cdr3_aa: ASRESDSPLH
v_call: TRBV7-6; clone_size: many; j_call: TRBJ2-3; d_call: -; cdr3_aa: ASSFGWSGTDTQY
v_call: TRBV12-3/TRBV12-4; clone_size: -; j_call: TRBJ1-4; d_call: -; cdr3_aa: ASSSLLVLEKLF
v_call: TRBV4-3; clone_size: -; j_call: TRBJ1-1; d_call: TRBD1; cdr3_aa: ASSPGDRPSAEAF
v_call: TRBV7-8; clone_size: many; j_call: TRBJ1-2; d_call: -; cdr3_aa: ASSLQGPNYGYT
v_call: TRBV4-2; clone_size: -; j_call: TRBJ2-3; d_call: -; cdr3_aa: ASEIGDTQY